Listed below are T cell receptor beta chains from one sample, sequenced in a study of spatial heterogeneity in lung cancer. TCRdb independently ran MiXCR on the 5' RACE reads; one entry per CDR3 protein. The data show roughly 26,000 distinct CDR3 sequences, with 5.5% to 7% seen just once and more than 20% held by the top ten. Sample: PBMCs, taken at follow-up. The receptors here all came from a male donor with early-stage non-small cell lung cancer. Each CDR3 is given with its conserved first and last residue. D genes are given only for firm matches. Clone size is shown for a subset of rows, as once, few, many or a class of expanded clone.

len: 15
v_gene: TRBV4-3
j_gene: TRBJ1-1
abundance: many
d_gene: NA
CDR3nt: TGCGCCAGCAGCCAGCTTTTGGGCATGAACACTGAAGCTTTCTTT
CDR3aa: CASSQLLGMNTEAFF

len: 16
v_gene: TRBV5-1
j_gene: TRBJ2-2
abundance: many
d_gene: NA
CDR3nt: TGCGCCAGCAGCTTGCCCAGGGGCGCGAACACCGGGGAGCTGTTTTTT
CDR3aa: CASSLPRGANTGELFF

len: 15
v_gene: TRBV2
j_gene: TRBJ1-3
abundance: many
d_gene: NA
CDR3nt: TGTGCCAGCAATTCTCCGCAGGGAGCAGGAAACACCATATATTTT
CDR3aa: CASNSPQGAGNTIYF

len: 12
v_gene: TRBV3-1
j_gene: TRBJ1-1
abundance: many
d_gene: NA
CDR3nt: TGTGCCAGCAGCCAGTTCGTTGGAGAAGCTTTCTTT
CDR3aa: CASSQFVGEAFF

len: 15
v_gene: TRBV9
j_gene: TRBJ1-3
abundance: NA
d_gene: NA
CDR3nt: TGTGCCAGCAGCGTAGAAGGGCTCTCTGGAAACACCATATATTTT
CDR3aa: CASSVEGLSGNTIYF

len: 14
v_gene: TRBV7-6
j_gene: TRBJ2-1
abundance: NA
d_gene: NA
CDR3nt: TGTGCCAGCAGCTTAGCACCGACAGAGAATGAGCAGTTCTTC
CDR3aa: CASSLAPTENEQFF

len: 14
v_gene: TRBV12-3/TRBV12-4
j_gene: TRBJ2-3
abundance: many
d_gene: TRBD2
CDR3nt: TGTGCCACCGCGGTACTAGCGGGCACAGATACGCAGTATTTT
CDR3aa: CATAVLAGTDTQYF

len: 15
v_gene: TRBV20-1
j_gene: TRBJ2-3
abundance: NA
d_gene: TRBD2
CDR3nt: TGCAGTGCTCCTAGCGGGGGCTCTAGCACAGATACGCAGTATTTT
CDR3aa: CSAPSGGSSTDTQYF

len: 19
v_gene: TRBV27
j_gene: TRBJ1-5
abundance: many
d_gene: NA
CDR3nt: TGTGCCAGCAGTCCAACCCTCGCGGCGGCCCCGAATAGCAATCAGCCCCAGCATTTT
CDR3aa: CASSPTLAAAPNSNQPQHF

len: 14
v_gene: TRBV9
j_gene: TRBJ1-1
abundance: many
d_gene: NA
CDR3nt: TGTGCCAGCAGCGTAGGGTACGGCTCCGCTGAAGCTTTCTTT
CDR3aa: CASSVGYGSAEAFF

len: 14
v_gene: TRBV28
j_gene: TRBJ1-3
abundance: many
d_gene: NA
CDR3nt: TGTGCTGATAACCCGACAGTCTCTGGAAACACCATATATTTT
CDR3aa: CADNPTVSGNTIYF

len: 15
v_gene: TRBV9
j_gene: TRBJ1-2
abundance: many
d_gene: NA
CDR3nt: TGTGCCAGCAACAGGGACGGTACTACGAACTATGGCTACACCTTC
CDR3aa: CASNRDGTTNYGYTF

len: 12
v_gene: TRBV2
j_gene: TRBJ1-5
abundance: many
d_gene: NA
CDR3nt: TGTGCCAGCAGCCGAACTTATCAGCCCCAGCATTTT
CDR3aa: CASSRTYQPQHF

len: 14
v_gene: TRBV3-1
j_gene: TRBJ2-1
abundance: few
d_gene: TRBD2
CDR3nt: TGTGCCAGCAGCCGAGCGGGAGGAGGCAATGAGCAGTTCTTC
CDR3aa: CASSRAGGGNEQFF

len: 13
v_gene: TRBV27
j_gene: TRBJ1-2
abundance: many
d_gene: TRBD1
CDR3nt: TGTGCCAGCATGGGACAGGGAGAGTATGGCTACACCTTC
CDR3aa: CASMGQGEYGYTF

len: 15
v_gene: TRBV6-6
j_gene: TRBJ2-1
abundance: few
d_gene: TRBD1
CDR3nt: TGTGCCAGCAACCCCGGACAGGGGGAAAACAATGAGCAGTTCTTC
CDR3aa: CASNPGQGENNEQFF

len: 19
v_gene: TRBV6-6
j_gene: TRBJ2-3
abundance: many
d_gene: TRBD1
CDR3nt: TGTGCCAGCAGCTTTCCCTCGACAGGGGCCCGCTTAAGCACAGATACGCAGTATTTT
CDR3aa: CASSFPSTGARLSTDTQYF

len: 14
v_gene: TRBV29-1
j_gene: TRBJ1-2
abundance: medium-sized
d_gene: NA
CDR3nt: TGCAGCGTTGTGGGAGGAGGCGATAACTATGGCTACACCTTC
CDR3aa: CSVVGGGDNYGYTF

len: 15
v_gene: TRBV15
j_gene: TRBJ2-1
abundance: many
d_gene: TRBD1
CDR3nt: TGTGCCACCATCCGGGACAGGGGTACCGGGGAGCGGCAGTTCTTC
CDR3aa: CATIRDRGTGERQFF

len: 11
v_gene: TRBV12-5
j_gene: TRBJ2-1
abundance: NA
d_gene: TRBD2
CDR3nt: TGTGCTAGTGGCGTCGGGAGGGAGCAGTTCTTC
CDR3aa: CASGVGREQFF

len: 14
v_gene: TRBV7-2
j_gene: TRBJ2-5
abundance: many
d_gene: TRBD1
CDR3nt: TGTGCCAGCAGCTTCAGACAGGGGGGAGAGACCCAGTACTTC
CDR3aa: CASSFRQGGETQYF

len: 13
v_gene: TRBV24-1
j_gene: TRBJ2-1
abundance: many
d_gene: TRBD2
CDR3nt: TGTGCCACCGGACTAGACGACCACAATGAGCAGTTCTTC
CDR3aa: CATGLDDHNEQFF

len: 12
v_gene: TRBV29-1
j_gene: TRBJ1-1
abundance: many
d_gene: NA
CDR3nt: TGCAGCTCTGAAGAAGACAGTCGAAAAGCTTTCTTT
CDR3aa: CSSEEDSRKAFF

len: 12
v_gene: TRBV7-9
j_gene: TRBJ1-2
abundance: many
d_gene: NA
CDR3nt: TGTGCCAGCAGCCTGGGAAACTATGGCTACACCTTC
CDR3aa: CASSLGNYGYTF

len: 15
v_gene: TRBV7-2
j_gene: TRBJ2-1
abundance: many
d_gene: NA
CDR3nt: TGTGCCAGCAGCCGCCCCGGGAGCTCCTACAATGAGCAGTTCTTC
CDR3aa: CASSRPGSSYNEQFF

len: 11
v_gene: TRBV16
j_gene: TRBJ1-2
abundance: many
d_gene: NA
CDR3nt: TGTGCCAGCAGCCCTAACAACGGCTACACCTTC
CDR3aa: CASSPNNGYTF

len: 13
v_gene: TRBV10-3
j_gene: TRBJ2-1
abundance: many
d_gene: NA
CDR3nt: TGTGCCATCACCCCAGGGTATGACAATGAGCAGTTCTTC
CDR3aa: CAITPGYDNEQFF

len: 15
v_gene: TRBV7-9
j_gene: TRBJ2-5
abundance: few
d_gene: NA
CDR3nt: TGTGCCAGCAGCTCAACTCATACGGCGGGGGAGACCCAGTACTTC
CDR3aa: CASSSTHTAGETQYF

len: 15
v_gene: TRBV20-1
j_gene: TRBJ1-4
abundance: NA
d_gene: TRBD1
CDR3nt: TGCAGTGCTAGAAGGGACAGAAATATAAATGAAAAACTGTTTTTT
CDR3aa: CSARRDRNINEKLFF